This T cell receptor (beta chain) was sequenced in a study of identical twins. Points from the study as a whole: It was cross-sectional statistical analysis, not following the same donors, that the conclusions relied on.

A universal primer site arose from template switching, and cDNA bore unique molecular identifiers. One entry per CDR3 protein, called by TCRdb with MiXCR from the 5' RACE reads. The data hold about 520,000 distinct CDR3 sequences, with roughly a fifth observed a single time. This CDR3 comprises 13 residues. CDR1 and CDR2 from the germline V gene are SGHRS and YFSETQ. V was shortened by 2 bases and J by 2 bases, with 8 bases between the two germline ends. With respect to this clonotype: Its specificity is not known.

This sample also belongs to another study, concerning T cells expressing NK-cell markers. From that study: Cells sorted as CD3+CD56+NKG2C+, CD3+CD56+NKG2C- and CD3+CD56-NKG2C+ T cells supplied the TCR beta repertoires.

Sequencing was done on a sample of CD4+ T cells sorted from blood. V usage is TRBV5-1 and J usage is TRBJ2-7; D remains unclear. The receptor was derived from a woman between 18 and 29 years old in good health. The CDR3 DNA is TGCGCCAGCAGCTTCTCACTTGCCTACGAGCAGTACTTC. It encodes CASSFSLAYEQYF.